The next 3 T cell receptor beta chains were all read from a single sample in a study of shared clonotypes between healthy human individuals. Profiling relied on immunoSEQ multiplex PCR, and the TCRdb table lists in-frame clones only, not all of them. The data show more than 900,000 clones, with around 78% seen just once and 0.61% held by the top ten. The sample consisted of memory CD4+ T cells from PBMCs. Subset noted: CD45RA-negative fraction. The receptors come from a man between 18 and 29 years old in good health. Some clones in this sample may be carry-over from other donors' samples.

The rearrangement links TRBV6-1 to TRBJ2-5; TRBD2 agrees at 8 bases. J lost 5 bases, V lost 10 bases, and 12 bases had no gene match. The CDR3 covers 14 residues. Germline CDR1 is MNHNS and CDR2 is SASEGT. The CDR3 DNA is TGTGCCACCGGGGGGGTAGGGGCAGCCGAGACCCAGTACTTC. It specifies CATGGVGAAETQYF.

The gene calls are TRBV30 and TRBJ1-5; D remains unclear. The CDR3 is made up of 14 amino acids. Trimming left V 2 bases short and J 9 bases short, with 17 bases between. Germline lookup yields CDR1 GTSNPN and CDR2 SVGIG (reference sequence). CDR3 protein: CAWSFSTAQTPQHF. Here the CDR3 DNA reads TGTGCCTGGAGTTTTAGTACAGCCCAGACGCCCCAGCATTTT.

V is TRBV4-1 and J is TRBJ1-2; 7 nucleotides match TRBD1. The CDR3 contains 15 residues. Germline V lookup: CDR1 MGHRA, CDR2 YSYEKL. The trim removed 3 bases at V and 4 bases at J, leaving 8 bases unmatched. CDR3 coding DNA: TGCGCCAGCAGCCAGGCGCGGGACAGTGGCTATGGCTACACCTTC. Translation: CASSQARDSGYGYTF.